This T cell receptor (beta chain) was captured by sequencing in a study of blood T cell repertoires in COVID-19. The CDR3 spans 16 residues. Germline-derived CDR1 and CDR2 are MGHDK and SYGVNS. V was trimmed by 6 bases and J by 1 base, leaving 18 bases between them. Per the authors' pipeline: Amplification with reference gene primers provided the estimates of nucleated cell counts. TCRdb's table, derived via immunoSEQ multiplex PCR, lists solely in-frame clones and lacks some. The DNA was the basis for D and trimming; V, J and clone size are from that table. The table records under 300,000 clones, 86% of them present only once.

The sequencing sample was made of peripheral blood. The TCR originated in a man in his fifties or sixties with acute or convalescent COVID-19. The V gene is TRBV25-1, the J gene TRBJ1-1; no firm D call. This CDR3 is CASSGLLSRGNTEAFF. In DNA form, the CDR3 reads TGTGCCAGCAGCGGATTACTTTCGCGGGGGAACACTGAAGCTTTCTTT. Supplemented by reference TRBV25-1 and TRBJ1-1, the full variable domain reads EADIYQTPRYLVIGTGKKITLECSQTMGHDKMYWYQQDPGMELHLIHYSYGVNSTEKGDLSSESTVSRIRTEHFPLTLESARPSHTSQYLCASSGLLSRGNTEAFFGQGTRLTVV.